These T cell receptor beta chains were read from a single sample in a study of T cell repertoires in cytomegalovirus infection. One entry per CDR3 protein, called by TCRdb with MiXCR from the reads. The sample includes around 300,000 distinct CDR3 sequences, around 25% of them seen just once. No antigen is known for these receptors. This material consisted of cultured PBMCs, taken from culture after CMV antigen stimulation. Source of these receptors: a human donor in good health (CMV status not recorded). Some clones in this sample may be carry-over from other donors' samples. Both conserved end residues are part of each CDR3. The order of the fields is D gene, clone size, J gene, V gene, CDR3 DNA, CDR3 protein. The D gene is left open where the match is weak. The size entry is marked missing in some rows and otherwise reads once, few, many or a size class.

>-|-|TRBJ2-5|TRBV7-2
TGTGCCAGCAGCTTGGGGTGGAGGGCCCAAGAGACCCAGTACTTC
CASSLGWRAQETQYF
>TRBD2|-|TRBJ2-1|TRBV6-2/TRBV6-3
TGTGCCAGCAGTTACGAAGGGACTACCCTCAATGAGCAGTTCTTC
CASSYEGTTLNEQFF
>TRBD1|few|TRBJ2-5|TRBV7-9
TGTGCCAGCAGCCGACAGGGATGGCGGCAAGAGACCCAGTACTTC
CASSRQGWRQETQYF
>TRBD1|many|TRBJ1-4|TRBV7-2
TGTGCCAGCAGCCCCTCGGGACAGGGCTCTGAAAAACTGTTTTTT
CASSPSGQGSEKLFF
>TRBD1|few|TRBJ2-1|TRBV28
TGTGCCAGCAGCCCTACGGGACAGGACAATGAGCAGTTCTTC
CASSPTGQDNEQFF
>-|many|TRBJ2-1|TRBV7-2
TGTGCCAGCAGCCGAGGGGTTGAGCAGTTCTTC
CASSRGVEQFF
>-|-|TRBJ2-7|TRBV19
TGTGCCAGTAGTATCGGGGGCTTTCGGCCCTACGAGCAGTACTTC
CASSIGGFRPYEQYF
>-|-|TRBJ2-2|TRBV9
TGTGCCAGCAGCGTAGACGAACCGGGCGGGGAGCTGTTTTTT
CASSVDEPGGELFF
>TRBD1|few|TRBJ1-2|TRBV7-2
TGTGCCAGCAGCCCAACAGGGGATGGCTACACCTTC
CASSPTGDGYTF
>-|many|TRBJ1-1|TRBV11-1
TGTGCCAGCAGCTTAACCCCGAACACTGAAGCTTTCTTT
CASSLTPNTEAFF
>TRBD1|-|TRBJ2-7|TRBV7-9
TGTGCCAGCAGCGGACGGACAGGCGCGCCCTACGAGCAGTACTTC
CASSGRTGAPYEQYF
>-|-|TRBJ1-4|TRBV7-9
TGTGCCAGCATGGGGACAAGGAATGAAAAACTGTTTTTT
CASMGTRNEKLFF
>-|many|TRBJ2-3|TRBV7-8
TGTGCCAGCAGCTTACAAGCGGATACGCAGTATTTT
CASSLQADTQYF
>TRBD1|once|TRBJ1-6|TRBV28
TGTGCCAGCAGACCGGGGACAGGGCGTAATTCACCCCTCCACTTT
CASRPGTGRNSPLHF
>TRBD1|many|TRBJ1-5|TRBV6-1
TGTGCCAGCACCGACGGACAGGGCGTTCAGCCCCAGCATTTT
CASTDGQGVQPQHF
>-|few|TRBJ1-4|TRBV7-9
TGTGCCAGCAGCTTACCGCGCGCAACTAATGAAAAACTGTTTTTT
CASSLPRATNEKLFF
>-|few|TRBJ2-1|TRBV2
TGTGCCAGCAGTGAAATCGATGAGCAGTTCTTC
CASSEIDEQFF